The 4 T cell receptor beta chains listed next were all sequenced from one sample in a study of blood T cell repertoires in COVID-19. Only in-frame clones appear in the TCRdb table, and some are missing; sequencing was by immunoSEQ multiplex PCR. Here the sample spans 200,000 to 250,000 clones, 83% being singletons. Input material: peripheral blood. The source is a woman under 40 with COVID-19, enrolled during active disease.

The rearrangement links TRBV28 to TRBJ1-5; maybe TRBD1 (5 bases). Per germline, CDR1 MDHEN and CDR2 SYDVKM. V gave up 9 bases and J gave up 0 bases, with 15 bases separating them. The CDR3 is 15 residues long. The CDR3 spells CASIGAAYSNQPQHF. CDR3 bases: TGTGCCAGTATAGGGGCAGCTTATAGCAATCAGCCCCAGCATTTT.

V gene TRBV2 combines with J gene TRBJ1-4; 11 bases are a match to TRBD1. CDR3 length: 14 residues. V lost 7 bases, J lost 11 bases, and 9 bases stayed unmatched. Germline CDR1 and CDR2: SNHLY and FYNNEI. The CDR3 loop reads CASKADRGRQKLFF. The CDR3 coding sequence is TGTGCCAGCAAAGCGGACAGGGGGCGTCAGAAACTGTTTTTT.

The chain links TRBV7-2 to TRBJ2-7, with no clear D. Germline V gene data show CDR1 as SGHTA and CDR2 as FQGNSA. Trimming left V 1 base short and J 6 bases short, with 10 bases between. This CDR3 comprises 13 residues. The CDR3 protein is CASSLVEVGEQYF. The DNA of the CDR3 is TGTGCCAGCAGCTTAGTTGAGGTTGGCGAGCAGTACTTC. Full variable domain (missing parts from reference TRBV7-2 and TRBJ2-7): GAGVSQSPSNKVTEKGKDVELRCDPISGHTALYWYRQSLGQGLEFLIYFQGNSAPDKSGLPSDRFSAERTGGSVSTLTIQRTQQEDSAVYLCASSLVEVGEQYFGPGTRLTVT.

The chain recombines TRBV5-4 with TRBJ2-3; D is unresolved. Germline lookup yields CDR1 SGHNT and CDR2 YYREEE (reference sequence). The CDR3 totals 15 residues. The V end lost 3 bases, the J end lost 0 bases, and 11 bases lay between the germline ends. CDR3 in DNA: TGTGCCAGCAGCTCGTTGTCCGGTAGCACAGATACGCAGTATTTT. Translating it yields CASSSLSGSTDTQYF.